This TCR beta chain stems from a study of T-cell reconstitution after alpha-beta-depleted transplantation in children. This CDR3 is 16 amino acids long. V lost 2 bases to trimming and J lost 0 bases, with 11 bases between them. Germline V gene sequence: CDR1 SNHLY, CDR2 FYNNEI. Concerning this clonotype itself: Its cognate antigen is unknown.

Study observations and caveats: A year post-transplant, T-cell counts and diversity derived mostly from newly produced T cells. Reports say that about two months after transplant, the alpha-beta T cells came out of several hundred graft clones that had expanded.

Unique molecular identifiers were incorporated during preparation of the TCRbeta library. A single record per CDR3 protein comes from TCRdb applying MiXCR to the PCR reads. The sample consists of 70,000 to 95,000 distinct CDR3 sequences, around 16% of them appearing once. The source is a male patient between 2 and 10 years old who had a stem cell transplant for acute lymphoblastic leukemia, so the T cells may come from the graft donor. The sequencing used PBMCs, mostly from graft donor cells, collected 180 days after TCRalphabeta/CD19-depleted stem cell transplant. The chain links TRBV2 to TRBJ2-4, with D tentatively TRBD2 (6 bases). CDR3 loop: CASSESSGLAKNIQYF. In nucleotides, the CDR3 is TGTGCCAGCAGTGAAAGTAGCGGTCTAGCCAAAAACATTCAGTACTTC. Using reference TRBV2 and TRBJ2-4 for the parts outside the CDR3, the full variable domain is EPEVTQTPSHQVTQMGQEVILRCVPISNHLYFYWYRQILGQKVEFLVSFYNNEISEKSEIFDDQFSVERPDGSNFTLKIRSTKLEDSAMYFCASSESSGLAKNIQYFGAGTRLSVL.